Listed here are 26 T cell receptor beta chains from one sample, sequenced in a study of immune cell composition in non-small cell lung cancer. Sequencing was performed with immunoSEQ multiplex PCR; in TCRdb, only in-frame clones are kept and a portion is missing. The sample includes around 1,500 clones, 78% seen only once; the top ten take about 9.1%. These data were also reused for a study on CD4 T cells in lung cancer.

Sample: lung tumor tissue. All receptors derive from a human donor with non-small cell lung cancer.

V is TRBV6-6 and J is TRBJ1-1; D remains ambiguous. Germline V gives CDR1 MNHNY, CDR2 SVGAGI (reference sequence). Trimming took off 5 bases at V and 4 bases at J, with 17 bases between the two ends. There are 15 residues in the CDR3. CDR3 loop: CASSRAILDGTEAFF. The CDR3 coding sequence is TGTGCCAGCAGTCGAGCCATACTAGACGGCACTGAAGCTTTCTTT.

This clone was picked up one time. The V and J genes are TRBV6-5 and TRBJ1-2, with 7 bases identical to TRBD1. This CDR3 region has 14 residues. V trimming: 7 bases; J trimming: 4 bases; junction bases outside the gene matches: 9. Germline V CDR1 and CDR2: MNHEY, SVGAGI. The CDR3 sequence: CASTKSGGTYGYTF. In nucleotides, the CDR3 is TGTGCCAGCACCAAATCAGGGGGTACCTATGGCTACACCTTC.

V gene TRBV5-1 combines with J gene TRBJ1-1, with TRBD1 matching over 11 bases. Germline CDR1 reads SGHRS; CDR2 reads YFSETQ. J was trimmed by 3 bases and V by 4 bases; bases with no gene match: 5. The CDR3 loop spans 15 amino acids. CDR3 nucleotide sequence: TGCGCCAGCAGCCGGTCGGGACAGGGGGACACTGAAGCTTTCTTT. Translating it yields CASSRSGQGDTEAFF.

The V call is TRBV5-3, the J call TRBJ2-7; D is perhaps TRBD1 (6 bases). TRBV5-3 is filed as an ORF, its function uncertain. Trimming stripped 0 bases from V and 2 bases from J, with 12 bases between. The CDR3 is 15 residues long. CDR3 sequence reads: CARSLDSDSPYEQYF. The CDR3 DNA sequence: TGTGCCAGAAGCTTGGATTCGGACAGTCCCTACGAGCAGTACTTC.

The rearrangement joins TRBV13 to TRBJ2-7; 7 positions match TRBD1. CDR3 length: 14 amino acids. J was trimmed by 2 bases and V by 5 bases; bases with no gene match: 6. In germline, CDR1 is PRHDT, CDR2 FYEKMQ (reference sequence). CDR3 amino acids: CASSQGDTTYEQYF. The DNA of the CDR3 is TGTGCCAGCAGCCAGGGGGACACGACCTACGAGCAGTACTTC.

The chain employs TRBV11-3 and TRBJ2-5, with 9 bases matching TRBD1. The germline CDR1 and CDR2 sequences are SGHNT and YENEEA. This CDR3 is 15 amino acids long. V lost 4 bases to trimming and J lost 5 bases; unmatched junction nucleotides: 8. The CDR3 DNA is TGTGCCAGCAGCTACGCCGGACAGGGGAAGGAGACCCAGTACTTC. Protein product: CASSYAGQGKETQYF.

The chain is built from TRBV7-3 and TRBJ2-2; TRBD2 is a possible D gene (6 bases). The V gene's germline CDR1 is SGHTA and CDR2 FQGTGA. Trimming pared 1 base from V and 0 bases from J, leaving 15 bases between. The CDR3 runs to 18 residues. DNA for the CDR3: TGTGCCAGCAGCTTAATAGTTGGCGGGGAGACGAACACCGGGGAGCTGTTTTTT. Protein sequence: CASSLIVGGETNTGELFF.

The chain employs TRBV18 and TRBJ1-4; D is unresolved. V shed 6 bases and J shed 3 bases, with 11 bases lying between them. There are 14 residues in the CDR3. Germline CDR1 reads KGHSH; CDR2 reads LQKENI. The CDR3 DNA is TGTGCCAGCTCCTTGAGGGAGGCTAATGAAAAACTGTTTTTT. Its protein is CASSLREANEKLFF.

The rearrangement joins TRBV5-1 to TRBJ2-2; possible D gene TRBD1, 6 bases. Per the germline V gene, CDR1 is SGHRS and CDR2 is YFSETQ. CDR3 length: 17 amino acids. Trimming left V 3 bases short and J 2 bases short, with 17 bases between. CDR3 sequence (DNA): TGCGCCAGCAGCTCCCCCCCCGGGACACTTAACACCGGGGAGCTGTTTTTT. Translating gives CASSSPPGTLNTGELFF.

This clone turned up a few times. This chain connects TRBV28 to TRBJ1-2; D perhaps matches TRBD1 (5 bases). This CDR3 is 13 amino acids long. The V end lost 2 bases, the J end lost 8 bases, and 12 bases lay between the germline ends. The germline V gene encodes CDR1 MDHEN and CDR2 SYDVKM. The DNA for the CDR3 is TGTGCCAGCAGTTTACAGGCAGGGTGGGGCTACACCTTC. Its translation is CASSLQAGWGYTF.

V is TRBV5-1 and J is TRBJ2-7, with D perhaps matching TRBD2 (7 bases). Trimming stripped 0 bases from V and 0 bases from J, with 10 bases between. Germline values: CDR1 SGHRS, CDR2 YFSETQ. The CDR3 loop spans 15 amino acids. The DNA of the CDR3 is TGCGCCAGCAGCTTGGCTGCGGGGGCCTCCTACGAGCAGTACTTC. Translated, it gives CASSLAAGASYEQYF.

The chain combines TRBV27 with TRBJ2-7; 7 bases line up with TRBD1. The CDR3 has 14 amino acids. In germline, CDR1 is MNHEY, CDR2 SMNVEV (reference sequence). The junction had 5 bases not matched to a gene; V was cut back by 6 bases and J by 0 bases. In nucleotides, the CDR3 is TGTGCCAGCAGCGGACAGGAGAGCTCCTACGAGCAGTACTTC. This sequence encodes CASSGQESSYEQYF.

This sequence joins TRBV30 and TRBJ2-5, with 7 bases that match TRBD2. Per the germline V gene, CDR1 is GTSNPN and CDR2 is SVGIG (reference sequence). The ends lost 4 bases at V and 5 bases at J; junction bases unmatched: 4. This CDR3 is built from 12 residues. CDR3 DNA sequence: TGTGCCTGGAACGACGGGGGGGAGACCCAGTACTTC. It yields the protein CAWNDGGETQYF. The full variable domain, rest sourced from reference TRBV30 and TRBJ2-5, is SQTIHQWPATLVQPVGSPLSLECTVEGTSNPNLYWYRQAAGRGLQLLFYSVGIGQISSEVPQNLSASRPQDRQFILSSKKLLLSDSGFYLCAWNDGGETQYFGPGTRLLVL.

The chain employs TRBV27 and TRBJ2-5; a weak D match, TRBD2 (5 bases). The V and J ends lost 3 bases and 2 bases respectively, with 13 bases between them. The germline V gene has CDR1 MNHEY and CDR2 SMNVEV (reference sequence). The CDR3 is 15 residues long. The CDR3 protein is CASSFTGMDQETQYF. Written as DNA, the CDR3 is TGTGCCAGCAGTTTTACGGGGATGGATCAAGAGACCCAGTACTTC.

The CDR3 DNA sequence: TGTGCCAGCAGCTCCCGCGGGACAGGGAGCGGCTACACCTTC. It is translated as CASSSRGTGSGYTF. V is TRBV11-2 and J is TRBJ1-2; 9 bases align to TRBD1. Germline values: CDR1 SGHAT, CDR2 FQNNGV. The CDR3 has 14 residues. J gave up 8 bases and V 4 bases, and 8 bases lay outside the gene matches. Looking up the rest from reference TRBV11-2 and TRBJ1-2 gives the full variable domain: EAGVAQSPRYKIIEKRQSVAFWCNPISGHATLYWYQQILGQGPKLLIQFQNNGVVDDSQLPKDRFSAERLKGVDSTLKIQPAKLEDSAVYLCASSSRGTGSGYTFGSGTRLTVV.

The rearrangement uses TRBV4-3 and TRBJ2-7; D is perhaps TRBD2 (6 bases). CDR3 length: 13 amino acids. CDR1 LGHNA and CDR2 YSLEER come from the germline V gene. With 1 base removed from V and 7 bases from J, the gap between germline ends came to 11 bases. CDR3 nucleotides: TGCGCCAGCAGCCAAGGTAATAGCGGAGAGCAGTACTTC. This codes for CASSQGNSGEQYF.

V is TRBV21-1 and J is TRBJ1-2; the table's D call, TRBD1, was not checked against the DNA. TRBV21-1 counts as a pseudogene. CDR3 length equals 14 residues. The CDR3 bases are TGTGCCAGCAGCATATTCGGACAGCACTATGGCTACACCTTC. This sequence encodes CASSIFGQHYGYTF.

The CDR3 bases are TGCGCCAGCAGCCAAGCCGCTCTACCCCCTGAAGCTTTCTTT. This encodes CASSQAALPPEAFF. This chain connects TRBV4-1 to TRBJ1-1; D is unclear. V lost 1 base to trimming and J lost 6 bases, with 12 bases between them. Germline CDR1 is MGHRA and CDR2 is YSYEKL. This CDR3 is built from 14 residues.

This chain joins TRBV9 and TRBJ2-5; 8 positions agree with TRBD1. Trimming removed 3 bases from V and 5 bases from J; junction bases left unmatched: 6. CDR3 length equals 14 residues. The V gene's germline CDR1 is SGDLS and CDR2 YYNGEE. The CDR3 sequence: CASSARQGWETQYF. In nucleotides, the CDR3 is TGTGCCAGCAGCGCACGACAGGGGTGGGAGACCCAGTACTTC.

This clone was detected only a few times. The rearrangement uses TRBV5-8 and TRBJ1-2, with D maybe TRBD1 (5 bases). The length of the CDR3 is 16 residues. Germline CDR1 is SGHTS and CDR2 is YDEGEE. Between the trimmed V and J ends, which lost 4 bases and 4 bases, there was a span of 20 bases. CDR3 residues: CASSRTLYGGTYGYTF. The CDR3 coding sequence is TGTGCCAGCAGCCGGACTCTCTACGGCGGGACCTATGGCTACACCTTC.

The rearrangement uses TRBV6-5 and TRBJ2-7; no firm D call. V lost 0 bases and J 1 base, leaving 4 bases between the germline ends. Germline V gene sequence: CDR1 MNHEY, CDR2 SVGAGI. This CDR3 has 13 amino acids. Written as DNA, the CDR3 is TGTGCCAGCAGTTACTCGAGGTCCTACGAGCAGTACTTC. Translation: CASSYSRSYEQYF.

This clone was seen a few times. This chain joins TRBV6-1 and TRBJ1-2; D might be TRBD1 (5 bases). The CDR3 sequence is 14 residues long. Trimming removed 6 bases from V and 4 bases from J, with 15 bases in between. Germline lookup yields CDR1 MNHNS and CDR2 SASEGT. The CDR3 sequence: CASSTRQLSYGYTF. The CDR3 DNA reads TGTGCCAGCAGCACCAGACAGTTATCCTATGGCTACACCTTC.

The rearrangement uses TRBV7-2 and TRBJ2-7; D gene uncertain. The V and J ends lost 3 bases and 2 bases respectively, with 8 bases between them. From germline, CDR1 is SGHTA and CDR2 FQGNSA. This CDR3 spans 13 amino acids. The CDR3 bases are TGTGCCAGCAGCTTTATGGAGACCTACGAGCAGTACTTC. Translating gives CASSFMETYEQYF.

The rearrangement links TRBV6-4 to TRBJ2-3; D is undetermined. The CDR3 runs to 15 residues. From germline, CDR1 is MRHNA and CDR2 SNTAGT. V lost 4 bases, J lost 4 bases, and 15 bases lay in between. The CDR3 here is CASSARRSAADTQYF. The CDR3 nucleotides read TGTGCCAGCAGTGCGCGCCGTTCCGCCGCAGATACGCAGTATTTT.

This clone was recorded only once. This sequence joins TRBV27 and TRBJ1-6, with 7 positions matching TRBD1. V lost 2 bases and J lost 6; bases outside the gene matches: 10. From germline, CDR1 is MNHEY and CDR2 SMNVEV (reference sequence). CDR3 length equals 17 residues. In nucleotides, the CDR3 is TGTGCCAGCAGTTTAACAGACAGGGATGGCGGTAATTCACCCCTCCACTTT. As protein: CASSLTDRDGGNSPLHF.

The V call is TRBV7-2, the J call TRBJ2-1, with TRBD2 identical over 12 bases. The CDR3 spans 16 residues. V gave up 3 bases and J gave up 12 bases; unmatched junction bases: 12. The germline V gene encodes CDR1 SGHTA and CDR2 FQGNSA. CDR3 residues: CASSFSRTSGALGQFF. In nucleotides, the CDR3 is TGTGCCAGCAGCTTCTCGCGGACTAGCGGGGCCCTTGGGCAGTTCTTC. Based on the CDR3 plus reference TRBV7-2 and TRBJ2-1, the full variable domain is GAGVSQSPSNKVTEKGKDVELRCDPISGHTALYWYRQSLGQGLEFLIYFQGNSAPDKSGLPSDRFSAERTGGSVSTLTIQRTQQEDSAVYLCASSFSRTSGALGQFFGPGTRLTVL.